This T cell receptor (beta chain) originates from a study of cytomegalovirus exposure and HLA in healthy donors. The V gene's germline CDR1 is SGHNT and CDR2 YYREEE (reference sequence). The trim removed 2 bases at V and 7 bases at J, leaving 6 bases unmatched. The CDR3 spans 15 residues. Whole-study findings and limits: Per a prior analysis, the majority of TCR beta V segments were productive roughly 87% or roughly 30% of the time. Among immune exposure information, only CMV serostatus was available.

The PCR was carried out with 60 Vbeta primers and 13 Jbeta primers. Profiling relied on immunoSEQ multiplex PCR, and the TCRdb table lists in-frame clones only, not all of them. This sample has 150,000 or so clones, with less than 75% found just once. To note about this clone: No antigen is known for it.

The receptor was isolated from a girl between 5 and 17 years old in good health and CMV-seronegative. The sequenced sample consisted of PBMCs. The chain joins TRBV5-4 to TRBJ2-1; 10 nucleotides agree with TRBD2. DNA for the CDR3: TGTGCCAGCAGCTTTGAAGCGGGGGGGCCGAATGAGCAGTTCTTC. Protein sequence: CASSFEAGGPNEQFF.